The rows below give T cell receptor beta chains drawn from one sample of a study of cytomegalovirus exposure and HLA in healthy donors. Data came from immunoSEQ multiplex PCR; TCRdb stores just in-frame clones and leaves some out. The repertoire includes under 150,000 clones, roughly 92% of them detected once, and about 0.64% sits in the top ten. The material sequenced was PBMCs. The receptors shown here come from a man aged 18 to 30 in good health and CMV-seronegative. CDR3s include the opening cysteine and the closing phenylalanine or tryptophan. A D gene is named only where the DNA matches it firmly. Expanded clones are given a class, and other clones once, few, many or no size at all.

clone_size: .
v_call: TRBV5-6
d_call: .
j_call: TRBJ2-1
cdr3_nt: TGTGCCAGCAGCTTTGGCGGAGGGTTTACGTGGAATGAGCAGTTCTTC
cdr3_aa: CASSFGGGFTWNEQFF

clone_size: .
v_call: TRBV6-1
d_call: TRBD1
j_call: TRBJ2-3
cdr3_nt: TGTGCCAGCAGTGCCCGGGACAGGAGCACAGATACGCAGTATTTT
cdr3_aa: CASSARDRSTDTQYF

clone_size: .
v_call: TRBV2
d_call: TRBD1
j_call: TRBJ1-4
cdr3_nt: TGTGCCAGCAGTAGGGGACAGGGGGCTAATGAAAAACTGTTTTTT
cdr3_aa: CASSRGQGANEKLFF

clone_size: .
v_call: TRBV11-2
d_call: .
j_call: TRBJ1-5
cdr3_nt: TGTGCCAGCAGCCCAGCAGGGGGCAATCAGCCCCAGCATTTT
cdr3_aa: CASSPAGGNQPQHF

clone_size: .
v_call: TRBV25-1
d_call: .
j_call: TRBJ1-2
cdr3_nt: TGTGCCAGCAGTGCCGTCCGGGGCTATGGCTACACCTTC
cdr3_aa: CASSAVRGYGYTF

clone_size: once
v_call: TRBV30
d_call: .
j_call: TRBJ2-2
cdr3_nt: TGTGCCTGGAGTGTACAGGGAGTCGGGGAGCTGTTTTTT
cdr3_aa: CAWSVQGVGELFF

clone_size: .
v_call: TRBV5-1
d_call: .
j_call: TRBJ2-7
cdr3_nt: TGCGCCAGCAGCTTCGTGACAACAGGGTACGAGCAGTACTTC
cdr3_aa: CASSFVTTGYEQYF

clone_size: .
v_call: TRBV6-5
d_call: .
j_call: TRBJ1-5
cdr3_nt: TGTGCCAGCAGCCGGGATTTCAATCAGCCCCAGCATTTT
cdr3_aa: CASSRDFNQPQHF

clone_size: once
v_call: TRBV6-1
d_call: .
j_call: TRBJ1-4
cdr3_nt: TGTGCCAGCATGCTAACCCGACAGTTTGGAAAACTGTTTTTT
cdr3_aa: CASMLTRQFGKLFF

clone_size: .
v_call: TRBV14
d_call: .
j_call: TRBJ2-3
cdr3_nt: TGTGCCAGCAGCCAAGAACAGACAGTAGGTGTGGGGTCCACAGATACGCAGTATTTT
cdr3_aa: CASSQEQTVGVGSTDTQYF

clone_size: .
v_call: TRBV30
d_call: .
j_call: TRBJ1-3
cdr3_nt: TGTGCCTGGAGTTCCGGGACACCAAGAAACACCATATATTTT
cdr3_aa: CAWSSGTPRNTIYF